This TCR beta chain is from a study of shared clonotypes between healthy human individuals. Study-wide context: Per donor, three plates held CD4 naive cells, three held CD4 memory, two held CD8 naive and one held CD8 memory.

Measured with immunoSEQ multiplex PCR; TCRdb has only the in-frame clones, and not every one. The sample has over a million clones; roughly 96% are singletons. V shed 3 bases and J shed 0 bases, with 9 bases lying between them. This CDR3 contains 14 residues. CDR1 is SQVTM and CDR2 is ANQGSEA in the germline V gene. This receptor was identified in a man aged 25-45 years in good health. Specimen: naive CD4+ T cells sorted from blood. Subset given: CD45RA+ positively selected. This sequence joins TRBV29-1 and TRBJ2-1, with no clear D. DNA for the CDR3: TGCAGCGTTGAGAGCATGAGCTCCTACAATGAGCAGTTCTTC. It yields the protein CSVESMSSYNEQFF.